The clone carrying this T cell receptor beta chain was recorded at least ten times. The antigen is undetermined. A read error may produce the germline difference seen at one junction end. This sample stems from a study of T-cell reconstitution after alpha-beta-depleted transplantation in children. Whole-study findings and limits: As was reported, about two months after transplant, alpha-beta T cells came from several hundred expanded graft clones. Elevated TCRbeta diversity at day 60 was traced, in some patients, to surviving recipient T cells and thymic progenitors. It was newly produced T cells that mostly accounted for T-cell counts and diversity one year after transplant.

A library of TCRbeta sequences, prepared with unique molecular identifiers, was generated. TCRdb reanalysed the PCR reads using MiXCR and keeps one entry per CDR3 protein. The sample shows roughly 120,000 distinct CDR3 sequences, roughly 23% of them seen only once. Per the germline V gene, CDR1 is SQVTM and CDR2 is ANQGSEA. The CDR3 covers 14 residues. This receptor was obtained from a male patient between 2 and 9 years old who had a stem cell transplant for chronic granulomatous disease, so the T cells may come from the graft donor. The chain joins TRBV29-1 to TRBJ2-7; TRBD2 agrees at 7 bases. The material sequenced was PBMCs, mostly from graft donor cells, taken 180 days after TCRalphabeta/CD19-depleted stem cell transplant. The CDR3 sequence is CSVGRAGANYGQYF. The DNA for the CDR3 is TGCAGCGTTGGAAGGGCGGGAGCAAACTACGGGCAGTACTTC.